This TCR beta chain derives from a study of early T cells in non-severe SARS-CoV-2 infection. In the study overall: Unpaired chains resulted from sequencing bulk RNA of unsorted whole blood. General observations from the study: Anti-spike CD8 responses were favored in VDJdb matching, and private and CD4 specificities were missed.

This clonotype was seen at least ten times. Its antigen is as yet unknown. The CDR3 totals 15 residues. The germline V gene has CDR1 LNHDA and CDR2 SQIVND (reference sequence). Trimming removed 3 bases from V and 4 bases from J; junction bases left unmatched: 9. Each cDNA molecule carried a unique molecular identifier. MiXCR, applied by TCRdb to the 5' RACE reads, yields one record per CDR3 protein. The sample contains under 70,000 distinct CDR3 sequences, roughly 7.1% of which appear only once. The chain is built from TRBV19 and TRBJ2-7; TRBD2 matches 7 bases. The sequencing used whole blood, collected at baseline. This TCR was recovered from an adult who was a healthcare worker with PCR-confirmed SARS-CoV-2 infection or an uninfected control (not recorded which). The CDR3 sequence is CASSISLRESYEQYF. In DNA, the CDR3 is TGTGCCAGTAGTATTTCCCTGCGGGAGAGTTACGAGCAGTACTTC.